The 15 T cell receptor beta chains listed next were all sequenced from one sample in a study of cytotoxic CD8 clonotypes in ibrutinib-treated CLL. Generated by immunoSEQ multiplex PCR, the TCRdb table keeps only in-frame clones and is missing some. The sample has approximately 84,000 clones; just over 85% are singletons. Sequenced material: PBMCs, taken before ibrutinib treatment. These TCRs come from a human donor with chronic lymphocytic leukemia.

The chain employs TRBV7-2 and TRBJ2-5; tentative D call: TRBD1 (5 bases). Trimming pared 4 bases from V and 4 bases from J, leaving 16 bases between. There are 15 residues in the CDR3. Germline V lookup: CDR1 SGHTA, CDR2 FQGNSA. The CDR3 loop is CASSSRHRTAETQYF. The CDR3 coding sequence is TGTGCCAGCAGCTCCAGACACAGGACGGCAGAGACCCAGTACTTC.

The J gene is TRBJ2-1, the V gene TRBV29-1; the match to TRBD2 covers 7 bases. This CDR3 is built from 15 residues. Per germline, CDR1 SQVTM and CDR2 ANQGSEA. V shed 7 bases, J shed 0 bases, and the junction held 9 bases outside the gene matches. CDR3 nucleotides: TGCAGCGCCGTCCTTCTAGCGGTCTCCTACAATGAGCAGTTCTTC. Its protein is CSAVLLAVSYNEQFF.

The rearrangement joins TRBV6-5 to TRBJ2-4, with D perhaps TRBD1 (6 bases). Germline loops: CDR1 MNHEY, CDR2 SVGAGI. The ends were cut back, 0 bases at V and 8 bases at J, with 11 bases in the middle. The CDR3 spans 14 residues. This CDR3 is CASSYSLDRDIQYF. CDR3 nucleotide sequence: TGTGCCAGCAGTTACTCGCTGGACAGAGACATTCAGTACTTC.

V is TRBV28 and J is TRBJ1-2; TRBD1 matches 9 bases. This CDR3 is built from 15 residues. V gave up 8 bases and J gave up 8 bases; unmatched junction bases: 15. From germline, CDR1 is MDHEN and CDR2 SYDVKM. CDR3 in amino acids: CASGSQQGAGRGYTF. The CDR3 nucleotides are TGTGCCAGCGGATCTCAACAGGGGGCGGGTAGGGGCTACACCTTC.

The CDR3 sequence is CASSKDRISYGYTF. The CDR3 nucleotides are TGTGCCAGCAGCAAAGACAGGATTTCGTATGGCTACACCTTC. V usage is TRBV21-1 and J usage is TRBJ1-2; the table calls TRBD1, which could not be checked here. TRBV21-1 is flagged as a pseudogene. This CDR3 has 14 residues.

The chain joins TRBV2 to TRBJ2-3; 9 bases are shared with TRBD2. The CDR3 sequence is 15 residues long. Trimming cost V 2 bases and J 6 bases; bases outside gene matches: 6. Germline values: CDR1 SNHLY, CDR2 FYNNEI. The CDR3 DNA reads TGTGCCAGCAGTGAACTAGCGGGAAGTCGGGATACGCAGTATTTT. Amino acid sequence: CASSELAGSRDTQYF. Full variable domain (missing parts from reference TRBV2 and TRBJ2-3): EPEVTQTPSHQVTQMGQEVILRCVPISNHLYFYWYRQILGQKVEFLVSFYNNEISEKSEIFDDQFSVERPDGSNFTLKIRSTKLEDSAMYFCASSELAGSRDTQYFGPGTRLTVL.

The chain recombines TRBV7-3 with TRBJ2-3; no firm D call. The ends were cut back, 4 bases at V and 4 bases at J, with 15 bases in the middle. The CDR3 runs to 15 residues. Germline V gene lookup returns CDR1 SGHTA and CDR2 FQGTGA. For the CDR3, the DNA is TGTGCCAGCAGCTCCCAGTCCGTCGGCGCAGATACGCAGTATTTT. Its translation is CASSSQSVGADTQYF.

The V gene is TRBV9, the J gene TRBJ2-7; D is ambiguous. The germline V and J ends were trimmed by 2 bases and 1 base, with 13 bases remaining between them. This CDR3 region has 15 residues. CDR1 SGDLS and CDR2 YYNGEE come from the germline V gene. The CDR3 nucleotides are TGTGCCAGCAGCGTGAACAACCGTCTATCCTACGAGCAGTACTTC. This translates into CASSVNNRLSYEQYF.

V gene TRBV7-6 combines with J gene TRBJ1-3, with D possibly being TRBD1 (5 bases). This CDR3 contains 17 residues. Trimming took off 2 bases at V and 7 bases at J, with 21 bases between the two ends. Germline CDR1 is SGHVS and CDR2 is FNYEAQ. The CDR3 DNA sequence: TGTGCCAGCAGCTTAATGGGGGGTGCATCATTCGGGAACACCATATATTTT. Translating it yields CASSLMGGASFGNTIYF.

This chain connects TRBV7-9 to TRBJ1-2, with a weak D call TRBD1 (5 bases). Trimming cost V 4 bases and J 4 bases, with 22 bases left between them. The CDR3 contains 17 residues. Germline V lookup: CDR1 SEHNR, CDR2 FQNEAQ (reference sequence). The CDR3 sequence is CASSSSARPAQGYGYTF. The CDR3 DNA is TGTGCCAGCAGCTCCTCCGCTAGGCCCGCGCAGGGCTATGGCTACACCTTC.

The chain joins TRBV9 to TRBJ1-3; perhaps TRBD1 as D (5 bases). The CDR3 covers 19 residues. Germline V CDR1 and CDR2: SGDLS, YYNGEE. V lost 0 bases and J lost 0, with 19 bases in between. The CDR3 loop is CASSVELFGGRGSGNTIYF. CDR3 nucleotide sequence: TGTGCCAGCAGCGTAGAATTATTTGGAGGTAGGGGCTCTGGAAACACCATATATTTT.

The chain has TRBV5-1 and TRBJ2-2; D is unresolved. V was trimmed by 5 bases and J by 0 bases, leaving 17 bases between them. In germline, CDR1 is SGHRS, CDR2 YFSETQ. This CDR3 has 17 amino acids. The CDR3 DNA reads TGCGCCAGCAGTAGCTGGGTGGGCCTAACGAACACCGGGGAGCTGTTTTTT. As protein: CASSSWVGLTNTGELFF.

The CDR3 bases are TGCGCCAGCGGGGTGGAGACCCAGTACTTC. Translating gives CASGVETQYF. The V call is TRBV5-1, the J call TRBJ2-5; D remains unclear. CDR3 size: 10 residues. CDR1 and CDR2 (germline): SGHRS, YFSETQ. Trimming stripped 7 bases from V and 5 bases from J, with 6 bases between.

The rearrangement links TRBV2 to TRBJ2-1; 9 nucleotides agree with TRBD2. Per the germline V gene, CDR1 is SNHLY and CDR2 is FYNNEI. V was clipped by 1 base and J by 3 bases; unmatched bases: 16. This CDR3 comprises 20 residues. The CDR3: CASSEGATQHLAGNYNEQFF. Written as DNA, the CDR3 is TGTGCCAGCAGTGAAGGGGCCACCCAACACCTAGCGGGAAACTACAATGAGCAGTTCTTC.

The gene calls are TRBV28 and TRBJ2-2; D unclear. Germline loops: CDR1 MDHEN, CDR2 SYDVKM. This CDR3 has 15 amino acids. V was trimmed by 2 bases and J by 0 bases, leaving 7 bases between them. CDR3 region: CASSLLAANTGELFF. Written as DNA, the CDR3 is TGTGCCAGCAGTTTACTGGCGGCGAACACCGGGGAGCTGTTTTTT. The full variable domain, in which reference TRBV28 and TRBJ2-2 provide the parts outside the CDR3, is DVKVTQSSRYLVKRTGEKVFLECVQDMDHENMFWYRQDPGLGLRLIYFSYDVKMKEKGDIPEGYSVSREKKERFSLILESASTNQTSMYLCASSLLAANTGELFFGEGSRLTVL.